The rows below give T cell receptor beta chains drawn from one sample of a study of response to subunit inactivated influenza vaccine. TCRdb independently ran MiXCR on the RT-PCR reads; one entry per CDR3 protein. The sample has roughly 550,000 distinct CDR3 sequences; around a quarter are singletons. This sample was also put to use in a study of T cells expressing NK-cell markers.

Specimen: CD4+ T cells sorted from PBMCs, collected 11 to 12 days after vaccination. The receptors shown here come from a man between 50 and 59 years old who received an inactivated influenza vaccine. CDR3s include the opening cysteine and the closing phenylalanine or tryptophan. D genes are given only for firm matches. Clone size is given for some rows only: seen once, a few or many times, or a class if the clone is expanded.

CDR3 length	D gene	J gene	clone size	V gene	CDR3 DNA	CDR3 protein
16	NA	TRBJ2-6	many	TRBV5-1	TGCGCCAGCAGCGTCCAAACAGGGAATGGGGCCAACGTCCTGACTTTC	CASSVQTGNGANVLTF
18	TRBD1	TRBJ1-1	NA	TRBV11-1	TGTGCCAGCAGCTTAGCGCAATGGGACAGGGAAGTGAACACTGAAGCTTTCTTT	CASSLAQWDREVNTEAFF
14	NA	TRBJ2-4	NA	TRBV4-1	TGCGCCAGCAGCCAGGTCGCCCGGGGGAACATTCAGTACTTC	CASSQVARGNIQYF
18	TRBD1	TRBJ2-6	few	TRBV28	TGTGCCAGCAGTGGAGACAGGGGCCGCCGAAGTGGGGCCAACGTCCTGACTTTC	CASSGDRGRRSGANVLTF
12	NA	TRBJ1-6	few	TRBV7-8	TGTGCCAGCAGCTTAGACAGAATCACCCTCCACTTT	CASSLDRITLHF
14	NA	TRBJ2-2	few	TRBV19	TGTGCCAGTAGGATAAACAAGGGCACCGGGGAGCTGTTTTTT	CASRINKGTGELFF
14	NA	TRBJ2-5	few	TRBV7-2	TGTGCCAGCAGCCCACAGGGAAGATGGGAGACCCAGTACTTC	CASSPQGRWETQYF
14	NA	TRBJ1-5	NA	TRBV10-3	TGTGCCATCAGTCAGGGGAACGGTAATCAGCCCCAGCATTTT	CAISQGNGNQPQHF
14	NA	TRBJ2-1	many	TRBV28	TGTGCCAGCAGTTCGAGTAAAGTGATCGATGAGCAGTTCTTC	CASSSSKVIDEQFF
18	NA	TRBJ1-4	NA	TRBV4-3	TGCGCCAGCAGCCAAGATCTCTCAGGGGATGGAGTCGATGAAAAACTGTTTTTT	CASSQDLSGDGVDEKLFF
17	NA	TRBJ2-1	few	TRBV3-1	TGTGCCAGCAGCCAAGGTAGGGGAGTCGCGATCGGGAATGAGCAGTTCTTC	CASSQGRGVAIGNEQFF
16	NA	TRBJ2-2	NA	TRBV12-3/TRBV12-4	TGTGCCAGCAGTTTAGGAGCTAGCGAGAACACCGGGGAGCTGTTTTTT	CASSLGASENTGELFF
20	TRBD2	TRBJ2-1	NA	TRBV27	TGTGCCAGCAGCCCGAGGTTTGGACTAGCGGGAGTAAGTAATTATAGAGGGCAGTTCTTC	CASSPRFGLAGVSNYRGQFF
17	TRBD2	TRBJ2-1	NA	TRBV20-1	TGCAGTGCGGGCCGCACGGGACTATCGAATACCGGCGGTGAGCAGTTCTTC	CSAGRTGLSNTGGEQFF
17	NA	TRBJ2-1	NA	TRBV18	TGTGCCAGCTCACAGCTCGGAGGGTATAGCTCCTACAATGAGCAGTTCTTC	CASSQLGGYSSYNEQFF
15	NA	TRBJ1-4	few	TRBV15	TGTGCCACCAGCAGAGACCGACGGGCTAATGAAAAACTGTTTTTT	CATSRDRRANEKLFF
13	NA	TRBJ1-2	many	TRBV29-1	TGCAGCGTTGAGGGCAGGCCCAACTATGGCTACACCTTC	CSVEGRPNYGYTF
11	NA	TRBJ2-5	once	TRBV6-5	TGTGCCAGCACGGTCGGAGAGACCCAGTACTTC	CASTVGETQYF
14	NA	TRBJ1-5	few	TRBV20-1	TGCAGTGCCGTGGACCCCAGGGGAAATCAGCCCCAGCATTTT	CSAVDPRGNQPQHF
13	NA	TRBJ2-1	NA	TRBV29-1	TGCAGCGTTGAAGATCGTAGGGACGGTGAGCAGTTCTTC	CSVEDRRDGEQFF
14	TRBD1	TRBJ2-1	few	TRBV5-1	TGCGCCAGCAGGCCCGGGACAGAGACCAATGAGCAGTTCTTC	CASRPGTETNEQFF
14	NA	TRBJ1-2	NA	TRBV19	TGTGCCAGTAGTACGGGACGGGACCCCTATGGCTACACCTTC	CASSTGRDPYGYTF
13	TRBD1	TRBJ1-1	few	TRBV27	TGTGCCAGCCGCACATGGGACAGGGGTGAAGCTTTCTTT	CASRTWDRGEAFF
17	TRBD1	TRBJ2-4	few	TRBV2	TGTGCCAGCAGTGAACCGAGACAGGGACCAGCCAAAAACATTCAGTACTTC	CASSEPRQGPAKNIQYF
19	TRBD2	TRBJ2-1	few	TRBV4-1	TGCGCCAGCACCTTGGGGGAAGCGGGGGGGAAGAGCTCCTACAATGAGCAGTTCTTC	CASTLGEAGGKSSYNEQFF
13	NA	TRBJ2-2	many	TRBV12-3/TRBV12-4	TGTGCCAGCAGGGGACCAAACACCGGGGAGCTGTTTTTT	CASRGPNTGELFF
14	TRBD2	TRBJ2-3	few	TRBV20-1	TGCAGTGCTAGGGCGGGAGGGCCAACAGATACGCAGTATTTT	CSARAGGPTDTQYF
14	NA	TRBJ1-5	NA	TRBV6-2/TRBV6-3	TGTGCCAGCAGCCCCTTGGCGGCGGGTCAGCCCCAGCATTTT	CASSPLAAGQPQHF
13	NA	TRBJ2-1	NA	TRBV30	TGTGCCTGGAGTATACTGGCGTACAATGAGCAGTTCTTC	CAWSILAYNEQFF
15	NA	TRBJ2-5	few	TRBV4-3	TGCGCCAGCAGCCAAGGCCCAGGGGTCTGGGAGACCCAGTACTTC	CASSQGPGVWETQYF